Below are 28 T cell receptor beta chains sequenced from a single sample in a study of T-cell reconstitution after alpha-beta-depleted transplantation in children. It was with unique molecular identifiers that the TCRbeta library was prepared. MiXCR, run by TCRdb on the PCR reads, gives a single entry per CDR3 protein. The table records approximately 70,000 distinct CDR3 sequences, 4% to 5% of them present only once. The input for sequencing was PBMCs, mostly from graft donor cells, taken 180 days after TCRalphabeta/CD19-depleted stem cell transplant. Receptors originate from a boy younger than two who had a stem cell transplant for acute myeloid leukemia, so the T cells may come from the graft donor.

This clonotype appeared many times. CDR3 nucleotides: TGTGCCAGCAGCTTAGGACGCTTTTGGACAGCCAGGGACGAGCAGTACTTC. Amino acids: CASSLGRFWTARDEQYF. V is TRBV7-8 and J is TRBJ2-7; a possible D gene is TRBD1 (6 bases). The CDR3 spans 17 residues. Germline CDR1 and CDR2: SGHVS and FQNEAQ. V lost 1 base and J lost 5, with 21 bases in between.

The table lists this clonotype with many counts. J is TRBJ2-7 and V is TRBV27; D ambiguous. Trimming cost V 5 bases and J 3 bases, with 8 bases left between them. The length of the CDR3 is 12 residues. The germline CDR1 and CDR2 sequences are MNHEY and SMNVEV (reference sequence). Here the CDR3 DNA reads TGTGCCAGCAGTAATGACGGCTACGAGCAGTACGTC. This gives the protein CASSNDGYEQYV.

Concerning this clonotype: It may be a read error: a sequence one base away is much more abundant. The rearrangement joins TRBV25-1 to TRBJ2-6; 8 bases match TRBD1. V was pared by 6 bases and J by 3 bases, with 10 bases of the junction left unmatched. CDR1 is MGHDK and CDR2 is SYGVNS in the germline V gene. CDR3 length: 17 residues. CDR3 DNA sequence: TGTGCCAGCAGCCCCTCAGGGGGCTGTGGTGGGGCCAACGTCCTGACTTTC. It codes for CASSPSGGCGGANVLTF.

This clonotype showed up many times. This chain uses TRBV28 with TRBJ2-7; D is possibly TRBD1 (5 bases). The CDR3 totals 14 residues. Germline CDR1 MDHEN, CDR2 SYDVKM. With 4 bases removed from V and 2 bases from J, the gap between germline ends came to 12 bases. The DNA of the CDR3 is TGTGCCAGCAGTTATCCAGGGATCCCCTACGAGCAGTACGTC. Translated, it gives CASSYPGIPYEQYV.

This clonotype is labeled medium-sized. The chain combines TRBV28 with TRBJ2-5, with 9 positions matching TRBD2. Germline CDR1 is MDHEN and CDR2 is SYDVKM. The CDR3 is 15 residues long. Unmatched junction bases numbered 8, after V lost 3 bases and J lost 6 bases. CDR3 in DNA: TGTGCCAGCAGTTTGGCGAGTAGCGGGGGACAGACCCAGTACTTC. Translation gives CASSLASSGGQTQYF.

This clonotype has ten or more counts. This chain links TRBV4-2 with TRBJ1-1; possible D gene TRBD1, 5 bases. Germline CDR1 is LGHNA and CDR2 is YNFKEQ. The V end lost 10 bases, the J end lost 0 bases, and 24 bases lay between the germline ends. There are 17 residues in the CDR3. This CDR3 is CAMGPRGRALMNTEAFF. CDR3 nucleotide sequence: TGTGCCATGGGCCCCCGGGGGAGAGCCCTGATGAACACTGAAGCTTTCTTT.

Many counts were recorded for this clonotype. The chain joins TRBV20-1 to TRBJ2-7; D remains ambiguous. The CDR3 consists of 14 residues. The germline V gene encodes CDR1 DFQATT and CDR2 SNEGSKA (reference sequence). V shed 1 base and J shed 2 bases, with 12 bases lying between them. The CDR3 sequence: CSARVPDYPYEQYV. Here the CDR3 DNA reads TGCAGTGCTAGAGTTCCGGATTATCCCTACGAGCAGTACGTC.

The genes are TRBV24-1 and TRBJ2-1; D ambiguous. Germline values: CDR1 KGHDR, CDR2 SFDVKD. V lost 3 bases and J 2 bases, leaving 1 base between the germline ends. This CDR3 has 12 amino acids. The CDR3 sequence is CATSDTYNEQFF. For the CDR3, the DNA is TGTGCCACCAGTGATACCTACAATGAGCAGTTCTTC.

This clonotype showed up many times. V gene TRBV7-9 combines with J gene TRBJ2-1; 7 bases line up with TRBD1. CDR1 and CDR2 from the germline V gene are SEHNR and FQNEAQ (reference sequence). V lost 2 bases to trimming and J lost 15 bases; unmatched junction nucleotides: 7. There are 12 residues in the CDR3. CDR3 DNA: TGTGCCAGCAGCTTATACGGGACAGACCCGTTCTTC. Translated, it gives CASSLYGTDPFF.

This clonotype appeared many times. The chain couples TRBV7-2 to TRBJ2-1; D possibly uses TRBD1 or TRBD2 (6 bases each). CDR1 and CDR2 from the germline V gene are SGHTA and FQGNSA. V was pared by 3 bases and J by 7 bases, with 16 bases between. This CDR3 region has 15 residues. Here the CDR3 DNA reads TGTGCCAGCAGCTTTAAAACGGGGGCGCCTAATGAGCAGTTCTTC. It translates to CASSFKTGAPNEQFF.

This clonotype has a count of ten or more. V gene TRBV20-1 combines with J gene TRBJ2-1, with D unclear. From germline, CDR1 is DFQATT and CDR2 SNEGSKA (reference sequence). The V and J ends lost 3 bases and 10 bases respectively, with 10 bases between them. The CDR3 is 11 amino acids. As DNA, the CDR3 is TGCAGTGCTAGCCGGATTGTGGAGCAGTTCTTC. As protein: CSASRIVEQFF.

This clonotype was seen at least ten times. The CDR3: CASSLIGGGEKLFF. The CDR3 DNA reads TGTGCCAGCAGCTTAATAGGGGGTGGGGAAAAACTGTTTTTT. This chain connects TRBV7-2 to TRBJ1-4; weak D call: TRBD1 (6 bases). Trimming left V 2 bases short and J 8 bases short, with 12 bases between. The CDR3 is 14 residues long. Germline loops: CDR1 SGHTA, CDR2 FQGNSA.

There are many counts of this clonotype. The V call is TRBV6-5, the J call TRBJ2-2; D is possibly TRBD1 or TRBD2 (6 bases each). This CDR3 contains 17 residues. With 0 bases removed from V and 1 base from J, the gap between germline ends came to 12 bases. The germline CDR1 and CDR2 sequences are MNHEY and SVGAGI. CDR3 residues: CASSYSRGRGNTGELFF. The CDR3 nucleotides read TGTGCCAGCAGTTACTCGCGGGGCAGGGGGAACACCGGGGAGCTGTTTTTT.

This clonotype has at least ten counts. V usage is TRBV27 and J usage is TRBJ2-7, with 7 bases fitting TRBD2. CDR1 is MNHEY, CDR2 SMNVEV, per germline (reference sequence). The ends lost 5 bases at V and 3 bases at J; junction bases unmatched: 16. The CDR3 contains 17 residues. The CDR3 loop reads CASSPLPLWGGDYEQYF. In DNA form, the CDR3 reads TGTGCCAGCAGTCCCCTACCACTCTGGGGGGGAGACTACGAGCAGTACTTC.

This clonotype was seen many times. The genes are TRBV6-1 and TRBJ2-5; 11 bases match TRBD2. CDR1 and CDR2 from the germline V gene are MNHNS and SASEGT. Trimming removed 7 bases from V and 7 bases from J; junction bases left unmatched: 11. The CDR3 is made up of 15 amino acids. CDR3 nucleotide sequence: TGTGCCAGCACCGAACTAGCGGGGGCGTTCGGGACCCAGTACTTC. This translates into CASTELAGAFGTQYF.

This clonotype was seen repeatedly, ten times or more. The chain has TRBV28 and TRBJ1-1; D is possibly TRBD1 (6 bases). The CDR3 contains 14 residues. Germline CDR1 MDHEN, CDR2 SYDVKM. V was cut by 7 bases and J by 7 bases, with 19 bases left in between. CDR3 nucleotide sequence: TGTGCCAGCACCCCCTGGGGGGCGCGGAATGAAGCTTTCTTT. This encodes CASTPWGARNEAFF.

This clonotype was found many times. This chain uses TRBV11-2 with TRBJ2-2; a possible D gene is TRBD2 (7 bases). The V end lost 0 bases, the J end lost 4 bases, and 12 bases lay between the germline ends. CDR3 length: 16 residues. Germline V gives CDR1 SGHAT, CDR2 FQNNGV. The CDR3 spells CASSLEGGVGTGELFF. CDR3 nucleotide sequence: TGTGCCAGCAGCTTAGAAGGGGGGGTTGGCACCGGGGAGCTGTTTTTT.

This clonotype was counted ten times or more. The chain employs TRBV7-2 and TRBJ2-1; D is possibly TRBD1 (5 bases). The CDR3 runs to 14 residues. Per germline, CDR1 SGHTA and CDR2 FQGNSA. V lost 5 bases and J 5 bases, leaving 13 bases between the germline ends. CDR3 DNA sequence: TGTGCCAGCAGCATACAGACAGCAAACAATGAGCAGTTCTTC. Its protein product is CASSIQTANNEQFF.

This clonotype was seen ten or more times. V usage is TRBV6-5 and J usage is TRBJ2-2; 16 bases fit TRBD2. This CDR3 contains 18 residues. The V gene's germline CDR1 is MNHEY and CDR2 SVGAGI. V lost 7 bases, J lost 4 bases, and 9 bases stayed unmatched. CDR3 coding DNA: TGTGCCAGCACCCTAGGGACTAGCGGGGGGGCGGGCACCGGGGAGCTGTTTTTT. It is translated as CASTLGTSGGAGTGELFF.

This clonotype was seen ten or more times. The chain couples TRBV5-1 to TRBJ2-7; a weak D match, TRBD2 (5 bases). Germline V gene lookup returns CDR1 SGHRS and CDR2 YFSETQ. The CDR3 is made up of 13 amino acids. Trimming removed 3 bases from V and 3 bases from J, with 10 bases in between. The CDR3 loop reads CASSSSDFYEQYF. CDR3 DNA sequence: TGCGCCAGCAGCTCCTCGGACTTCTACGAGCAGTACTTC.

In this sample, this clonotype turned up many times. The rearrangement links TRBV11-1 to TRBJ2-7, with TRBD2 identical over 9 bases. Germline V gene data show CDR1 as SGHAT and CDR2 as FQDESV (reference sequence). The CDR3 covers 15 residues. After removal of 5 bases from V and 4 bases from J, the junction contained 9 bases not matched to a gene. The CDR3 loop is CASSRRVAGVYEQYF. CDR3 nucleotides: TGTGCCAGCAGCCGCCGGGTAGCGGGGGTGTACGAGCAGTACTTC.

The chain uses TRBV5-6 and TRBJ2-7, with D possibly being TRBD1 (6 bases). This CDR3 has 12 residues. Germline V gene sequence: CDR1 SGHDT, CDR2 YYEEEE. V was cut by 2 bases and J by 6 bases, with 9 bases left in between. CDR3 residues: CASSLGQIEQYV. The CDR3 DNA is TGTGCCAGCAGCTTAGGACAGATCGAGCAGTACGTC.

This clonotype was seen many times. The rearrangement joins TRBV12-3 or TRBV12-4 to TRBJ2-2; D is ambiguous. CDR3 length equals 13 residues. Trimming removed 3 bases at V and 4 bases at J, with 6 bases between. The CDR3 DNA follows: TGTGCCAGCAGTTTCCAGCTCACCGGGGAGCTGTTTTTT. Protein: CASSFQLTGELFF.

In its sample, this clonotype was seen many times. The chain joins TRBV7-2 to TRBJ1-1, with 7 bases lining up with TRBD1. Germline V lookup: CDR1 SGHTA, CDR2 FQGNSA. Trimming took 2 bases from V and 3 from J; bases not matched to a gene: 9. The CDR3 spans 16 residues. CDR3 sequence: CASSLRRQGGDTEAFF. The CDR3 coding sequence is TGTGCCAGCAGCTTACGCAGACAGGGAGGGGACACTGAAGCTTTCTTT. Variable domain in full (rest from reference TRBV7-2 and TRBJ1-1): GAGVSQSPSNKVTEKGKDVELRCDPISGHTALYWYRQSLGQGLEFLIYFQGNSAPDKSGLPSDRFSAERTGGSVSTLTIQRTQQEDSAVYLCASSLRRQGGDTEAFFGQGTRLTVV.

V usage is TRBV30 and J usage is TRBJ2-3; TRBD2 is a possible D gene (7 bases). CDR1 is GTSNPN, CDR2 SVGIG, per germline (reference sequence). The CDR3 runs to 14 residues. V was clipped by 7 bases and J by 3 bases, with 17 bases between them. This CDR3 is CASQVGGRTDTQYF. The CDR3 bases are TGTGCCTCTCAAGTCGGGGGGCGAACAGATACGCAGTATTTT.

This clonotype was seen ten or more times. The CDR3 sequence: CSVEGLRTRSAQYF. In DNA, the CDR3 is TGCAGCGTTGAAGGTTTGCGGACGCGATCGGCGCAGTATTTT. V is TRBV29-1 and J is TRBJ2-3; D call uncertain. With 1 base removed from V and 10 bases from J, the gap between germline ends came to 18 bases. Germline V gene sequence: CDR1 SQVTM, CDR2 ANQGSEA. This CDR3 is 14 amino acids long.

This clonotype was counted ten times or more. This CDR3 reads CSSSDAGFRTQYF. The CDR3 DNA reads as TGCAGCTCCTCGGACGCCGGTTTTAGGACCCAGTACTTC. The rearrangement joins TRBV29-1 to TRBJ2-5; D not certain. This CDR3 has 13 amino acids. Trimming took off 8 bases at V and 7 bases at J, with 20 bases between the two ends. The germline V gene has CDR1 SQVTM and CDR2 ANQGSEA.

This clonotype was found many times. This chain connects TRBV4-3 to TRBJ1-4; TRBD1 matches 8 bases. V was clipped by 0 bases and J by 5 bases; unmatched bases: 2. This CDR3 is built from 15 residues. Germline lookup yields CDR1 LGHNA and CDR2 YSLEER. CDR3 residues: CASSQDTGGNEKLFF. The CDR3 nucleotides are TGCGCCAGCAGCCAAGATACAGGGGGGAATGAAAAACTGTTTTTT.